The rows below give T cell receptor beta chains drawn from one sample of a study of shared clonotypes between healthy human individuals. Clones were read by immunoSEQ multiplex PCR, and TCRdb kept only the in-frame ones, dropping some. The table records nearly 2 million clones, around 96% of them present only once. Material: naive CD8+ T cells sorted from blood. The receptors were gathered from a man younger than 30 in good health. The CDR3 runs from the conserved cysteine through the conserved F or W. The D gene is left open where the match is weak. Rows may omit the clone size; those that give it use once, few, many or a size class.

CDR3nt: TGTGCCAGCAGCTTAGGGCCGACTAGTAACGAGCAGTACTTC
CDR3aa: CASSLGPTSNEQYF
d_gene: NA
v_gene: TRBV13
j_gene: TRBJ2-7
abundance: NA

CDR3nt: TGTGCCAGCAGTTATCTCGGACTAGCGGGAGATTCTAAGAATGAGCAGTTCTTC
CDR3aa: CASSYLGLAGDSKNEQFF
d_gene: TRBD2
v_gene: TRBV27
j_gene: TRBJ2-1
abundance: NA

CDR3nt: TGTGCCAGTAGTATGACCAACTTCGGGGGCGTAAATGAAAAACTGTTTTTT
CDR3aa: CASSMTNFGGVNEKLFF
d_gene: NA
v_gene: TRBV19
j_gene: TRBJ1-4
abundance: NA

CDR3nt: TGTGCCAGCAGCCTGGGAGGGGAGGCAGGCGGGCAGTACTTC
CDR3aa: CASSLGGEAGGQYF
d_gene: TRBD2
v_gene: TRBV5-6
j_gene: TRBJ2-7
abundance: NA

CDR3nt: TGTGCCAGCAGCTTCAGACTAGCGGGGGTCCAAGAGACCCAGTACTTC
CDR3aa: CASSFRLAGVQETQYF
d_gene: TRBD2
v_gene: TRBV7-8
j_gene: TRBJ2-5
abundance: once

CDR3nt: TGTGCCAGCAGCCCACATGGACTAGCGGGGAGCTACAATGAGCAGTTCTTC
CDR3aa: CASSPHGLAGSYNEQFF
d_gene: TRBD2
v_gene: TRBV13
j_gene: TRBJ2-1
abundance: NA

CDR3nt: TGCAGCGTGGTGACTAGCTCCTACGAGCAGTACTTC
CDR3aa: CSVVTSSYEQYF
d_gene: NA
v_gene: TRBV29-1
j_gene: TRBJ2-7
abundance: NA

CDR3nt: TGTGCCAGCAGTGAAGGGCAGGTCCAAGAGACCCAGTACTTC
CDR3aa: CASSEGQVQETQYF
d_gene: NA
v_gene: TRBV6-1
j_gene: TRBJ2-5
abundance: NA

CDR3nt: TGTGCCAGCAGTTCCCTTACTTCCGGGACACCGGGGGATGGCGAGCAGTTCTTC
CDR3aa: CASSSLTSGTPGDGEQFF
d_gene: NA
v_gene: TRBV28
j_gene: TRBJ2-1
abundance: once

CDR3nt: TGCGCCAGCAGCTTAATAGGGGTTGGTGAGCAGTTCTTC
CDR3aa: CASSLIGVGEQFF
d_gene: NA
v_gene: TRBV5-1
j_gene: TRBJ2-1
abundance: NA

CDR3nt: TGTGCCAGCAGGGCTCTGGGCACAGATACGCAGTATTTT
CDR3aa: CASRALGTDTQYF
d_gene: NA
v_gene: TRBV2
j_gene: TRBJ2-3
abundance: NA

CDR3nt: TGTGCCAGTAGTATGTTCTCTGGGACTGAAGCTTTCTTT
CDR3aa: CASSMFSGTEAFF
d_gene: NA
v_gene: TRBV19
j_gene: TRBJ1-1
abundance: NA

CDR3nt: TGTGCCAGCAGCCACAGGGAAATGAACACTGAAGCTTTCTTT
CDR3aa: CASSHREMNTEAFF
d_gene: NA
v_gene: TRBV6-5
j_gene: TRBJ1-1
abundance: NA

CDR3nt: TGCGCCAGCAGCTCAAACTTCCAGGTCGGTGAAAAACTGTTTTTT
CDR3aa: CASSSNFQVGEKLFF
d_gene: NA
v_gene: TRBV5-1
j_gene: TRBJ1-4
abundance: few

CDR3nt: TGTGCCAGCAGTTCCCAGACAGGGAGGAACTACGAGCAGTACTTC
CDR3aa: CASSSQTGRNYEQYF
d_gene: NA
v_gene: TRBV6-6
j_gene: TRBJ2-7
abundance: NA

CDR3nt: TGTGCCAGCAGGACAGGGGCCGGGGGCTACACCTTC
CDR3aa: CASRTGAGGYTF
d_gene: TRBD1
v_gene: TRBV6-5
j_gene: TRBJ1-2
abundance: NA

CDR3nt: TGTGCCAGCTCACCACCAGGGAGCGGGGGAAGCTACAATGAGCAGTTCTTC
CDR3aa: CASSPPGSGGSYNEQFF
d_gene: TRBD2
v_gene: TRBV18
j_gene: TRBJ2-1
abundance: once

CDR3nt: TGCGCCAGCAGGGAAACCTTGAGCTCCTACAATGAGCAGTTCTTC
CDR3aa: CASRETLSSYNEQFF
d_gene: NA
v_gene: TRBV5-1
j_gene: TRBJ2-1
abundance: NA

CDR3nt: TGTGCCAGCAGCTTTGCCGGGACAGGGGGCAGTACCGGGGAGCTGTTTTTT
CDR3aa: CASSFAGTGGSTGELFF
d_gene: TRBD1
v_gene: TRBV7-9
j_gene: TRBJ2-2
abundance: once

CDR3nt: TGTGCCAGTAGTACCGGACTAGCGGGGGTTAGTGAGCAGTTCTTC
CDR3aa: CASSTGLAGVSEQFF
d_gene: TRBD2
v_gene: TRBV19
j_gene: TRBJ2-1
abundance: NA

CDR3nt: TGTGCCAGCAGCTTACACGAAAACAGGGGCCTCCCCTACGAGCAGTACTTC
CDR3aa: CASSLHENRGLPYEQYF
d_gene: TRBD1
v_gene: TRBV7-8
j_gene: TRBJ2-7
abundance: NA

CDR3nt: TGTGCCTGGAGGGGGATCGGGGAGCTGTTTTTT
CDR3aa: CAWRGIGELFF
d_gene: NA
v_gene: TRBV30
j_gene: TRBJ2-2
abundance: NA

CDR3nt: TGCGCCAGCAGCCAAGATTGGGGGTACGAGCAGTACTTC
CDR3aa: CASSQDWGYEQYF
d_gene: NA
v_gene: TRBV4-3
j_gene: TRBJ2-7
abundance: once

CDR3nt: TGTGCCAGCAGCTTAGGGCGGGGGATGAATGAGCAGTTCTTC
CDR3aa: CASSLGRGMNEQFF
d_gene: TRBD2
v_gene: TRBV11-2
j_gene: TRBJ2-1
abundance: NA

CDR3nt: TGTGCCAGTAGACCAGCCGGGACAGGGGAATATGGCTACACCTTC
CDR3aa: CASRPAGTGEYGYTF
d_gene: TRBD1
v_gene: TRBV19
j_gene: TRBJ1-2
abundance: once

CDR3nt: TGCGCCAGCAGCTTGTACGAGCCAGATACGCAGTATTTT
CDR3aa: CASSLYEPDTQYF
d_gene: NA
v_gene: TRBV5-1
j_gene: TRBJ2-3
abundance: NA

CDR3nt: TGCGCCAGCAGCCAAGATCTAGGGAGCACTGAAGCTTTCTTT
CDR3aa: CASSQDLGSTEAFF
d_gene: NA
v_gene: TRBV4-3
j_gene: TRBJ1-1
abundance: once

CDR3nt: TGCGCCAGCAGCCAAGATCGGGGGACCGGCTACAATGAGCAGTTCTTC
CDR3aa: CASSQDRGTGYNEQFF
d_gene: NA
v_gene: TRBV4-3
j_gene: TRBJ2-1
abundance: NA

CDR3nt: TGTGCCAGCAGCCAATCGGATGTACGGTACGAGCAGTACTTC
CDR3aa: CASSQSDVRYEQYF
d_gene: NA
v_gene: TRBV16
j_gene: TRBJ2-7
abundance: NA

CDR3nt: TGTGCCAGCAGCTCTCTAGCGGGAGGGCCGGCGCAAGAGCAGTACTTC
CDR3aa: CASSSLAGGPAQEQYF
d_gene: TRBD2
v_gene: TRBV9
j_gene: TRBJ2-7
abundance: NA

CDR3nt: TGTGCCAGCAGCCCGGCCCGGGACAGGGCGACCTACGAGCAGTACTTC
CDR3aa: CASSPARDRATYEQYF
d_gene: TRBD1
v_gene: TRBV7-9
j_gene: TRBJ2-7
abundance: NA

CDR3nt: TGCGCCAGCAGCCAAGACGGTAGCAACAATGAGCAGTTCTTC
CDR3aa: CASSQDGSNNEQFF
d_gene: NA
v_gene: TRBV4-1
j_gene: TRBJ2-1
abundance: once

CDR3nt: TGTGCCACCAGATCAGGGCTAGCGGAGACCCAGTACTTC
CDR3aa: CATRSGLAETQYF
d_gene: NA
v_gene: TRBV15
j_gene: TRBJ2-5
abundance: NA

CDR3nt: TGTGCCAGCAGCTACGTGGGACGGCTCACTGAAGCTTTCTTT
CDR3aa: CASSYVGRLTEAFF
d_gene: NA
v_gene: TRBV5-6
j_gene: TRBJ1-1
abundance: NA

CDR3nt: TGTGCCAGCAGTGAATTCCCAAATCAGCCCCAGCATTTT
CDR3aa: CASSEFPNQPQHF
d_gene: NA
v_gene: TRBV2
j_gene: TRBJ1-5
abundance: few

CDR3nt: TGTGCCAGCGCACGAAACGGACTAGCGGGAGGTGCCCTTAATAGAGAGCAGTACTTC
CDR3aa: CASARNGLAGGALNREQYF
d_gene: TRBD2
v_gene: TRBV11-2
j_gene: TRBJ2-7
abundance: NA